Each of the 4 T cell receptor beta chains below was sequenced from the same sample in a study of shared clonotypes between healthy human individuals. Clones were sequenced by immunoSEQ multiplex PCR, and TCRdb holds only the in-frame ones, with some missing. The sample includes about 2.4 million clones, 80% to 95% seen only once; the top ten take 0.36%. Sequenced input: naive CD4+ T cells from PBMCs. Sample subset: CD45RA+ positively selected. The receptors shown here come from a man aged 18 to 30 in good health. Some clones in this sample may be carry-over from other donors' samples.

J is TRBJ1-2 and V is TRBV6-1; no clear D. Per the germline V gene, CDR1 is MNHNS and CDR2 is SASEGT. The CDR3 runs to 13 residues. Trimming cost V 6 bases and J 3 bases, with 11 bases left between them. The CDR3 DNA is TGTGCCAGCAGGTTCCAGGCTGACTATGGCTACACCTTC. Amino acids: CASRFQADYGYTF.

The chain combines TRBV28 with TRBJ2-7; D is possibly TRBD2 (5 bases). In germline, CDR1 is MDHEN, CDR2 SYDVKM. The ends were cut back, 2 bases at V and 4 bases at J, with 15 bases in the middle. CDR3 length: 15 residues. CDR3 amino acids: CASSLITPGKYEQYF. The CDR3 nucleotides read TGTGCCAGCAGTTTAATTACTCCCGGGAAGTACGAGCAGTACTTC.

On this clone: This sample includes further DNA sequences coding for the same CDR3. The V call is TRBV6-5, the J call TRBJ1-3; no clear D. The CDR3 runs 14 residues. Looked up from germline, CDR1 is MNHEY and CDR2 is SVGAGI. Trimming took 4 bases from V and 0 from J, leaving 7 bases between them. CDR3: CASSSPSSGNTIYF. In DNA form, the CDR3 reads TGTGCCAGCAGTTCCCCTAGCTCTGGAAACACCATATATTTT.

V is TRBV28 and J is TRBJ2-1, with 12 nucleotides matching TRBD2. The germline V gene encodes CDR1 MDHEN and CDR2 SYDVKM. J lost 5 bases, V lost 11 bases, and 4 bases had no gene match. This CDR3 is 13 amino acids long. The CDR3 DNA reads as TGTGCCTCTAGCGGGAGGGCTGACAATGAGCAGTTCTTC. It is translated as CASSGRADNEQFF.